The 10 T cell receptor beta chains reported below all come from one sample, sequenced in a study of identical twins. Each CDR3 protein is one row after TCRdb ran MiXCR on the 5' RACE reads. This repertoire shows 500,000 to 650,000 distinct CDR3 sequences, 7.1% found once; its top ten account for less than 2%. This sample was shared with a second study, whose subject was yellow fever vaccine responses in identical twins.

The sample was PBMCs. These receptors were obtained from a woman aged 18 to 35 in good health.

This chain connects TRBV4-1 to TRBJ1-1, with TRBD1 matching over 9 bases. This CDR3 comprises 18 residues. V was clipped by 0 bases and J by 7 bases; unmatched bases: 15. Germline loops: CDR1 MGHRA, CDR2 YSYEKL. The DNA of the CDR3 is TGCGCCAGCAGCCAAGACGGAATTAGGGGACAGGGATGGGGTGAAGCTTTCTTT. Protein: CASSQDGIRGQGWGEAFF.

The chain joins TRBV2 to TRBJ2-1, with D tentatively TRBD1 (5 bases). Per the germline V gene, CDR1 is SNHLY and CDR2 is FYNNEI. The CDR3 is made up of 14 amino acids. Trimming stripped 6 bases from V and 4 bases from J, with 13 bases between. The CDR3 DNA is TGTGCCAGCAGGGGCACAGCAGGGTACAATGAGCAGTTCTTC. It translates to CASRGTAGYNEQFF. The full variable domain, completed using reference TRBV2 and TRBJ2-1, is EPEVTQTPSHQVTQMGQEVILRCVPISNHLYFYWYRQILGQKVEFLVSFYNNEISEKSEIFDDQFSVERPDGSNFTLKIRSTKLEDSAMYFCASRGTAGYNEQFFGPGTRLTVL.

This clonotype came up a few times. The chain couples TRBV5-1 to TRBJ2-7; tentative D call: TRBD2 (6 bases). Germline lookup yields CDR1 SGHRS and CDR2 YFSETQ. The V gene lost 8 bases and the J gene lost 2 bases, with 11 bases spanning the gap. CDR3 length: 12 residues. The CDR3 sequence is CASTSGAYEQYF. In DNA form, the CDR3 reads TGCGCCAGTACATCGGGAGCCTACGAGCAGTACTTC.

This clonotype came up many times. This rearrangement joins TRBV4-1 to TRBJ2-1; TRBD1 agrees at 7 bases. Trimming at V came to 0 bases and at J to 1 base, leaving 9 bases not matched to a gene. This CDR3 has 18 residues. Germline V CDR1 and CDR2: MGHRA, YSYEKL. In DNA, the CDR3 is TGCGCCAGCAGCCAAGACCACTTTCGGGACAGATCCTACAATGAGCAGTTCTTC. This codes for CASSQDHFRDRSYNEQFF.

This clonotype has a count of ten or more. V and J are TRBV7-9 and TRBJ2-1, with D perhaps matching TRBD1 or TRBD2 (5 bases each). This CDR3 spans 16 amino acids. V gave up 5 bases and J gave up 8 bases, with 22 bases separating them. The germline V gene encodes CDR1 SEHNR and CDR2 FQNEAQ (reference sequence). CDR3 nucleotide sequence: TGTGCCAGCAGCCCCCCCCTGGGACGGGACCGGGATGAGCAGTTCTTC. This codes for CASSPPLGRDRDEQFF.

Many counts were recorded for this clonotype. The V call is TRBV5-1, the J call TRBJ2-1; 8 bases agree with TRBD2. Germline CDR1 reads SGHRS; CDR2 reads YFSETQ. The CDR3 loop spans 16 amino acids. V shed 3 bases and J 7 bases; nucleotides not matched to a gene: 12. CDR3 bases: TGCGCCAGCAGCTCTACAGAGGGACTAGGGTCGAATGAGCAGTTCTTC. Translated: CASSSTEGLGSNEQFF.

This clonotype has only a few counts. The chain recombines TRBV24-1 with TRBJ2-1; D gene uncertain. The CDR3 covers 15 residues. Trimming took 3 bases from V and 9 from J, leaving 17 bases between them. The germline gives CDR1 KGHDR, CDR2 SFDVKD. CDR3 loop: CATSDARSVYFEQFF. The CDR3 DNA reads as TGTGCCACCAGTGATGCCAGGTCCGTTTATTTTGAGCAGTTCTTC.

The rearrangement uses TRBV6-1 and TRBJ1-5, with a possible D match to TRBD1 (5 bases). Germline V gene data show CDR1 as MNHNS and CDR2 as SASEGT. This CDR3 is 17 amino acids long. V shed 0 bases and J shed 6 bases, with 18 bases lying between them. CDR3 nucleotide sequence: TGTGCCAGCAGTGAAGCTACGACTGCATCGGGGGTTCAGCCCCAGCATTTT. It codes for CASSEATTASGVQPQHF.

This clonotype has ten or more counts. The chain couples TRBV27 to TRBJ1-6; maybe TRBD1 (5 bases). The V and J ends lost 6 bases and 7 bases respectively, with 16 bases between them. The CDR3 spans 15 residues. Germline V CDR1 and CDR2: MNHEY, SMNVEV (reference sequence). The CDR3 reads CASSAGAGVNSPLHF. The CDR3 coding sequence is TGTGCCAGCAGCGCCGGGGCGGGGGTGAATTCACCCCTCCACTTT.

V and J are TRBV7-2 and TRBJ1-1; D uncertain. This CDR3 region has 13 residues. The germline gives CDR1 SGHTA, CDR2 FQGNSA. Trimming pared 5 bases from V and 9 bases from J, leaving 16 bases between. CDR3 in DNA: TGTGCCAGCAGCCGTTCCTGGGCGGGGAAAGCTTTCTTT. It yields the protein CASSRSWAGKAFF.